These 15 T cell receptor beta chains came from one sample sequenced in a study of blood T cell repertoires in COVID-19. This table comes from immunoSEQ multiplex PCR, and its TCRdb copy is limited to in-frame clones, with some not included. Of roughly 110,000 clones listed, about 88% were seen once; the top ten hold 3.4%. The source material was peripheral blood. The receptors originated from a man in his forties or fifties with acute or convalescent COVID-19.

This chain joins TRBV11-2 and TRBJ1-2, with TRBD1 matching over 7 bases. Trimming took 9 bases from V and 7 from J; bases not matched to a gene: 11. In germline, CDR1 is SGHAT, CDR2 FQNNGV. The CDR3 has 13 residues. CDR3 DNA sequence: TGTGCCAGTGAACAGAGACAGGGCTCTGGCTACACCTTC. It codes for CASEQRQGSGYTF. Together with reference TRBV11-2 and TRBJ1-2, the CDR3 gives the full variable domain: EAGVAQSPRYKIIEKRQSVAFWCNPISGHATLYWYQQILGQGPKLLIQFQNNGVVDDSQLPKDRFSAERLKGVDSTLKIQPAKLEDSAVYLCASEQRQGSGYTFGSGTRLTVV.

The chain couples TRBV2 to TRBJ2-2; perhaps TRBD2 as D (6 bases). The germline gives CDR1 SNHLY, CDR2 FYNNEI. This CDR3 region has 14 residues. Trimming pared 7 bases from V and 4 bases from J, leaving 13 bases between. CDR3 residues: CASMGGLVTGELFF. The CDR3 region has the DNA TGTGCCAGCATGGGGGGATTGGTCACCGGGGAGCTGTTTTTT. The full variable domain, in which reference TRBV2 and TRBJ2-2 provide the parts outside the CDR3, is EPEVTQTPSHQVTQMGQEVILRCVPISNHLYFYWYRQILGQKVEFLVSFYNNEISEKSEIFDDQFSVERPDGSNFTLKIRSTKLEDSAMYFCASMGGLVTGELFFGEGSRLTVL.

This clone showed up just a few times. This chain joins TRBV3-1 (or the pseudogene TRBV3-2) and TRBJ1-6; 7 positions match TRBD1. Germline CDR1 is LGHDT and CDR2 is YNNKEL (reference sequence). The CDR3 covers 14 residues. The junction had 5 bases not matched to a gene; V was cut back by 4 bases and J by 8 bases. CDR3 residues: CASSRGQADSPLHF. The CDR3 region has the DNA TGTGCCAGCAGCCGAGGACAGGCAGATTCACCCCTCCACTTT.

The chain employs TRBV6-6 and TRBJ2-7; D perhaps matches TRBD1 (5 bases). Germline CDR1 is MNHNY and CDR2 is SVGAGI (reference sequence). V lost 0 bases and J lost 5, with 5 bases in between. The CDR3 sequence is 12 residues long. In DNA form, the CDR3 reads TGTGCCAGCAGTTACTCAGGGGACGAGCAGTACTTC. This translates into CASSYSGDEQYF.

This clone came up a few times. V gene TRBV5-4 combines with J gene TRBJ2-3; D ambiguous. The V and J ends lost 4 bases and 5 bases respectively, with 11 bases between them. Germline V gene data show CDR1 as SGHNT and CDR2 as YYREEE (reference sequence). There are 13 residues in the CDR3. The CDR3 region has the DNA TGTGCCAGCAGCCCTAAAACAGAAGATACGCAGTATTTT. Protein: CASSPKTEDTQYF.

The chain carries TRBV5-4 and TRBJ2-5, with a tentative D call TRBD2 (6 bases). Trimming left V 7 bases short and J 2 bases short, with 21 bases between. The germline V gene encodes CDR1 SGHNT and CDR2 YYREEE (reference sequence). The CDR3 has 16 amino acids. For the CDR3, the DNA is TGTGCCAGCGGCGCTTGGCGGAGGGGCAAACAAGAGACCCAGTACTTC. It translates to CASGAWRRGKQETQYF.

V usage is TRBV5-4 and J usage is TRBJ1-1; D is unresolved. Germline V gene data show CDR1 as SGHNT and CDR2 as YYREEE (reference sequence). The CDR3 covers 15 residues. V was cut by 0 bases and J by 4 bases, with 13 bases left in between. This CDR3 reads CASSLAIGGRTEAFF. The CDR3 coding sequence is TGTGCCAGCAGCTTGGCAATTGGAGGACGCACTGAAGCTTTCTTT.

The rearrangement uses TRBV30 and TRBJ1-2; D gene ambiguous. CDR1 is GTSNPN and CDR2 is SVGIG in the germline V gene (reference sequence). V lost 5 bases and J lost 8, with 18 bases in between. The CDR3 has 13 amino acids. The CDR3 region has the DNA TGTGCCTGGGGTCTCGGCTTCGGGTACGGCTACACCTTC. Protein product: CAWGLGFGYGYTF.

This chain links TRBV7-2 with TRBJ2-1; 7 nucleotides line up with TRBD1. Germline CDR1 is SGHTA and CDR2 is FQGNSA. V shed 3 bases, J shed 9 bases, and the junction held 5 bases outside the gene matches. This CDR3 is built from 13 residues. The DNA for the CDR3 is TGTGCCAGCAGCTTTCCACAGGGGTCTGAGCAGTTCTTC. Translation gives CASSFPQGSEQFF.

The genes are TRBV7-2 and TRBJ1-6, with D possibly being TRBD1 (5 bases). Trimming stripped 5 bases from V and 9 bases from J, with 17 bases between. CDR1 and CDR2 (germline): SGHTA, FQGNSA. CDR3 length equals 15 residues. The CDR3 region is CASSPRAGNGSPLHF. The CDR3 nucleotides are TGTGCCAGCAGCCCCAGAGCAGGGAACGGTTCACCCCTCCACTTT.

This chain uses TRBV7-3 with TRBJ2-5; TRBD2 matches 15 bases. Germline CDR1 and CDR2: SGHTA and FQGTGA. Unmatched junction bases numbered 6, after V lost 5 bases and J lost 2 bases. The CDR3 length is 17 residues. The CDR3 sequence is CASSPGLAGGTQETQYF. CDR3 coding DNA: TGTGCCAGCAGCCCGGGACTAGCGGGGGGCACACAAGAGACCCAGTACTTC. The full variable domain, its missing parts supplied by reference TRBV7-3 and TRBJ2-5, is GAGVSQTPSNKVTEKGKYVELRCDPISGHTALYWYRQSLGQGPEFLIYFQGTGAADDSGLPNDRFFAVRPEGSVSTLKIQRTERGDSAVYLCASSPGLAGGTQETQYFGPGTRLLVL.

V and J are TRBV2 and TRBJ1-1; 7 nucleotides line up with TRBD1. The CDR3 runs 17 residues. The germline CDR1 and CDR2 sequences are SNHLY and FYNNEI. The V gene end was trimmed by 6 bases and the J gene end by 1 base; junction bases not matched to a gene: 14. The CDR3 nucleotides read TGTGCCAGCAGGGCGACAGGGCAGAATGACTGGAACACTGAAGCTTTCTTT. Its protein product is CASRATGQNDWNTEAFF. The full variable domain, with the rest looked up from reference TRBV2 and TRBJ1-1, is EPEVTQTPSHQVTQMGQEVILRCVPISNHLYFYWYRQILGQKVEFLVSFYNNEISEKSEIFDDQFSVERPDGSNFTLKIRSTKLEDSAMYFCASRATGQNDWNTEAFFGQGTRLTVV.

This clone was counted a few times. Written as DNA, the CDR3 is TGTGCCAGCCCCCGTCGGTGTGGCTACACCTTC. This codes for CASPRRCGYTF. This chain uses TRBV6-4 with TRBJ1-2; unclear D gene. V lost 8 bases to trimming and J lost 7 bases, with 11 bases between them. This CDR3 is 11 amino acids long. Germline CDR1 is MRHNA and CDR2 is SNTAGT.

J is TRBJ1-4 and V is TRBV2; possible D gene TRBD1, 6 bases. In germline, CDR1 is SNHLY, CDR2 FYNNEI. V dropped 8 bases and J dropped 5 bases, with 9 bases sitting between them. The CDR3 extends over 12 amino acids. CDR3 DNA sequence: TGTGCCAGCGCAGGGGCAAATGAAAAACTGTTTTTT. Translation gives CASAGANEKLFF.

V gene TRBV6-6 combines with J gene TRBJ1-2; TRBD1 matches at 8 bases. J gave up 7 bases and V 4 bases, and 8 bases lay outside the gene matches. This CDR3 is built from 14 residues. The germline V gene encodes CDR1 MNHNY and CDR2 SVGAGI (reference sequence). The CDR3 spells CASSSQGARGGYTF. The CDR3 DNA reads TGTGCCAGCAGTTCGCAGGGGGCGCGGGGTGGCTACACCTTC.